The rows below give T cell receptor beta chains drawn from one sample of a study of T cell responses to AZD1222 COVID-19 vaccine. Libraries were prepared by immunoSEQ multiplex PCR; TCRdb keeps only in-frame clonotypes and omits some of them. The sample has about 150,000 clones, approximately 90% seen once. The material was peripheral blood, obtained on day 0 of AZD1222 vaccination. The source is an adult in good health. Both conserved end residues are part of each CDR3. The order of the fields is J gene, V gene, D gene, clone size, CDR3 DNA, CDR3 protein. D genes are given only for firm matches. Clone size appears in some rows only: once, few, many, or a class for an expanded clone.

J gene: TRBJ2-7
V gene: TRBV3-1/TRBV3-2
D gene: TRBD2
clone size: .
CDR3 DNA: TGTGCCAGCAGCCTCGGGGGGGGCCCAGACGAGCAGTACTTC
CDR3 protein: CASSLGGGPDEQYF

J gene: TRBJ2-2
V gene: TRBV11-3
D gene: TRBD2
clone size: .
CDR3 DNA: TGTGCCAGCAGCATCGGACTAGCGGGGGTTGCCACCGGGGAGCTGTTTTTT
CDR3 protein: CASSIGLAGVATGELFF

J gene: TRBJ2-7
V gene: TRBV7-2
D gene: .
clone size: .
CDR3 DNA: TGTGCCAGCAGCTTAGGTCTGGGTCTACTCTACGAGCAGTACTTC
CDR3 protein: CASSLGLGLLYEQYF

J gene: TRBJ2-1
V gene: TRBV4-1
D gene: TRBD2
clone size: .
CDR3 DNA: TGCGCCAGCAGCCATAGAGCGGGGGGGTACAATGAGCAGTTCTTC
CDR3 protein: CASSHRAGGYNEQFF

J gene: TRBJ1-2
V gene: TRBV28
D gene: .
clone size: .
CDR3 DNA: TGTGCCAGCAGTAATTCCTATGGCTACACCTTC
CDR3 protein: CASSNSYGYTF

J gene: TRBJ2-7
V gene: TRBV7-3
D gene: .
clone size: .
CDR3 DNA: TGTGCCAGCAGCTTAACGGTCCGGGACATCCACGAGCAGTACTTC
CDR3 protein: CASSLTVRDIHEQYF

J gene: TRBJ1-6
V gene: TRBV9
D gene: .
clone size: .
CDR3 DNA: TGTGCCAGCAGCGTAGGTGGAGGGGACTATAATTCACCCCTCCACTTT
CDR3 protein: CASSVGGGDYNSPLHF

J gene: TRBJ1-5
V gene: TRBV19
D gene: .
clone size: .
CDR3 DNA: TGTGCCAGTAGTATCACAGGTCACGGTCAGCCCCAGCATTTT
CDR3 protein: CASSITGHGQPQHF

J gene: TRBJ2-7
V gene: TRBV3-1/TRBV3-2
D gene: .
clone size: .
CDR3 DNA: TGTGCCAGCAGTCGATCAACCTGGGGACAAGCCTACGAGCAGTACTTC
CDR3 protein: CASSRSTWGQAYEQYF

J gene: TRBJ2-7
V gene: TRBV6-5
D gene: .
clone size: .
CDR3 DNA: TGTGCCAGCAGTTTGGTGAAGGGGCGCGAGCAGTACTTC
CDR3 protein: CASSLVKGREQYF

J gene: TRBJ2-2
V gene: TRBV6-2/TRBV6-3
D gene: .
clone size: .
CDR3 DNA: TGTGCCAGCAGTTACACGAGGACGCTGATACTGAACACCGGGGAGCTGTTTTTT
CDR3 protein: CASSYTRTLILNTGELFF

J gene: TRBJ2-3
V gene: TRBV5-6
D gene: TRBD1
clone size: .
CDR3 DNA: TGTGCCAGCAGCTTGACAGGGGGCGCGATGGATACGCAGTATTTT
CDR3 protein: CASSLTGGAMDTQYF

J gene: TRBJ1-4
V gene: TRBV7-2
D gene: TRBD1
clone size: .
CDR3 DNA: TGTGCCAGCAGCTTAGGGGGGACAGGGCGTGAAAAACTGTTTTTT
CDR3 protein: CASSLGGTGREKLFF

J gene: TRBJ2-1
V gene: TRBV12-3/TRBV12-4
D gene: .
clone size: once
CDR3 DNA: TGTGCCAGCAGTGCTTTCCGGTACAATGAGCAGTTCTTC
CDR3 protein: CASSAFRYNEQFF

J gene: TRBJ2-7
V gene: TRBV21-1
D gene: .
clone size: few
CDR3 DNA: TGTGCCAGCAGCAAAGCGCTGGACAGTAACGAGCAGTACTTC
CDR3 protein: CASSKALDSNEQYF

J gene: TRBJ1-5
V gene: TRBV28
D gene: .
clone size: .
CDR3 DNA: TGTGCCAGCAGACTCGACGGTGGTGGCAATCAGCCCCAGCATTTT
CDR3 protein: CASRLDGGGNQPQHF

J gene: TRBJ1-5
V gene: TRBV28
D gene: .
clone size: .
CDR3 DNA: TGTGCCAGCAAGGCCGGATCAAATCAGCCCCAGCATTTT
CDR3 protein: CASKAGSNQPQHF

J gene: TRBJ1-3
V gene: TRBV4-2
D gene: .
clone size: .
CDR3 DNA: TGTGCCAGCAGCCAACCCTCAGGGGTATGGAACACCATATATTTT
CDR3 protein: CASSQPSGVWNTIYF

J gene: TRBJ2-5
V gene: TRBV6-5
D gene: TRBD1
clone size: .
CDR3 DNA: TGTGCCAGCAGTTACAGACCGACAGGGGAGACCCAGTACTTC
CDR3 protein: CASSYRPTGETQYF

J gene: TRBJ2-1
V gene: TRBV4-1
D gene: TRBD2
clone size: .
CDR3 DNA: TGCGCCAGCAGCCAAGAAGCAGGACTAGCGGCAAATGAGCAGTTCTTC
CDR3 protein: CASSQEAGLAANEQFF

J gene: TRBJ2-7
V gene: TRBV7-9
D gene: .
clone size: .
CDR3 DNA: TGTGCCAGCAGCCGCAGCCAGGGCCATTCCTACGAGCAGTACTTC
CDR3 protein: CASSRSQGHSYEQYF

J gene: TRBJ1-1
V gene: TRBV12-3/TRBV12-4
D gene: .
clone size: .
CDR3 DNA: TGTGCCAGCAGTTTGTCAGGGAACACTGAAGCTTTCTTT
CDR3 protein: CASSLSGNTEAFF

J gene: TRBJ2-3
V gene: TRBV7-3
D gene: .
clone size: .
CDR3 DNA: TGTGCCAGCAGCCCCGAGGGGCGGGGCGAGGATACGCAGTATTTT
CDR3 protein: CASSPEGRGEDTQYF

J gene: TRBJ1-1
V gene: TRBV6-5
D gene: .
clone size: .
CDR3 DNA: TGTGCCAGCAGTTACGGGACGGGGATGAACACTGAAGCTTTCTTT
CDR3 protein: CASSYGTGMNTEAFF

J gene: TRBJ1-4
V gene: TRBV4-1
D gene: .
clone size: .
CDR3 DNA: TGCGCCAGCAGCCAAGAGCGCCCAGTAGAAAAACTGTTTTTT
CDR3 protein: CASSQERPVEKLFF

J gene: TRBJ2-2
V gene: TRBV7-2
D gene: .
clone size: .
CDR3 DNA: TGTGCCAGCAGCTCCGCCCGATTGCGGGGTCCCGGGGAGCTGTTTTTT
CDR3 protein: CASSSARLRGPGELFF

J gene: TRBJ2-5
V gene: TRBV29-1
D gene: .
clone size: .
CDR3 DNA: TGCAGCGTTACTTTTTGGTTTGGGGAGACCCAGTACTTC
CDR3 protein: CSVTFWFGETQYF

J gene: TRBJ1-1
V gene: TRBV6-5
D gene: .
clone size: .
CDR3 DNA: TGTGCCAGCAGTTACCCCGGACAGACGAACACTGAAGCTTTCTTT
CDR3 protein: CASSYPGQTNTEAFF

J gene: TRBJ1-2
V gene: TRBV28
D gene: TRBD1
clone size: once
CDR3 DNA: TGTGCCAGCAGCCCACCGGGACAGGGGCGGAACAACTATGGCTACACCTTC
CDR3 protein: CASSPPGQGRNNYGYTF